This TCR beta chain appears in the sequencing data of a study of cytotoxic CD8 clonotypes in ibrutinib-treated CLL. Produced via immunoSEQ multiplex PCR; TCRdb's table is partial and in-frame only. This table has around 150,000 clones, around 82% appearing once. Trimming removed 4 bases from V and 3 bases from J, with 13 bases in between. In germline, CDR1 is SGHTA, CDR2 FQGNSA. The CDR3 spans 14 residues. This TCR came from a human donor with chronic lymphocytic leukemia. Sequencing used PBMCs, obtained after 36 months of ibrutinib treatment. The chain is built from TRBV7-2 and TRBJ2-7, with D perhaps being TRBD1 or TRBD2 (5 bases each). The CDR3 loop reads CASSWDHQGYEQYF. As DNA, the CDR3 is TGTGCCAGCAGCTGGGACCACCAAGGCTACGAGCAGTACTTC.